A selection of T cell receptor beta chains follows, all from one sample in a study of vaccination effects on CD4 cells after COVID-19. The method was immunoSEQ multiplex PCR; TCRdb's version includes in-frame clones alone and lacks a portion of them. The sample includes roughly 15,000 clones, just under 70% seen only once; the top ten take roughly 9.2%. Their antigens remain unidentified. Sequencing was performed on CD4+ T cells from PBMCs cultured with SARS-CoV-2 spike peptides, taken after COVID-19 vaccination. The receptor source for this set is a human donor who received a COVID-19 vaccine. Both conserved end residues are part of each CDR3. The D gene is left open where the match is weak. Size is omitted from some rows. Given values are once, few, many or a class for expanded clones.

abundance: .; v_gene: TRBV7-2; j_gene: TRBJ1-5; d_gene: .; CDR3aa: CASSPQFGGDQPQHF; CDR3nt: TGTGCCAGCAGCCCACAATTCGGGGGAGATCAGCCCCAGCATTTT
abundance: .; v_gene: TRBV6-5; j_gene: TRBJ2-1; d_gene: TRBD1; CDR3aa: CASSYGAGGKEQFF; CDR3nt: TGTGCCAGCAGTTACGGGGCAGGGGGAAAAGAGCAGTTCTTC
abundance: .; v_gene: TRBV4-2; j_gene: TRBJ2-1; d_gene: TRBD2; CDR3aa: CASSPQRGSSYNEQFF; CDR3nt: TGTGCCAGCAGCCCTCAGCGGGGGAGCTCCTACAATGAGCAGTTCTTC
abundance: .; v_gene: TRBV29-1; j_gene: TRBJ2-7; d_gene: .; CDR3aa: CSVEGWNYEQYF; CDR3nt: TGCAGCGTTGAAGGCTGGAACTACGAGCAGTACTTC
abundance: many; v_gene: TRBV19; j_gene: TRBJ1-5; d_gene: .; CDR3aa: CASSPPGASNQPQHF; CDR3nt: TGTGCCAGTAGTCCCCCGGGGGCAAGCAATCAGCCCCAGCATTTT
abundance: .; v_gene: TRBV5-4; j_gene: TRBJ2-2; d_gene: TRBD2; CDR3aa: CASRELAGGPGELFF; CDR3nt: TGTGCCAGCAGGGAGCTAGCGGGGGGGCCCGGGGAGCTGTTTTTT
abundance: few; v_gene: TRBV9; j_gene: TRBJ2-7; d_gene: .; CDR3aa: CASSVGPGSYEQYF; CDR3nt: TGTGCCAGCAGCGTAGGTCCGGGCTCCTACGAGCAGTACTTC
abundance: .; v_gene: TRBV28; j_gene: TRBJ1-4; d_gene: TRBD1; CDR3aa: CASSSFTGANEKLFF; CDR3nt: TGTGCCAGCAGCTCCTTTACAGGGGCTAATGAAAAACTGTTTTTT
abundance: .; v_gene: TRBV27; j_gene: TRBJ1-2; d_gene: .; CDR3aa: CASSPTVNYGYTF; CDR3nt: TGTGCCAGCAGCCCAACAGTTAACTATGGCTACACCTTC
abundance: .; v_gene: TRBV29-1; j_gene: TRBJ2-1; d_gene: TRBD2; CDR3aa: CSVRPGTSSKFF; CDR3nt: TGCAGCGTACGACCCGGGACTAGCTCGAAGTTCTTC
abundance: .; v_gene: TRBV24-1; j_gene: TRBJ1-2; d_gene: TRBD1; CDR3aa: CATSGQDRVAYGYTF; CDR3nt: TGTGCCACCAGTGGCCAGGACAGGGTGGCCTATGGCTACACCTTC
abundance: .; v_gene: TRBV25-1; j_gene: TRBJ1-6; d_gene: .; CDR3aa: CASSEWGSPLHF; CDR3nt: TGTGCCAGCAGTGAGTGGGGTTCACCCCTCCACTTT
abundance: once; v_gene: TRBV19; j_gene: TRBJ1-4; d_gene: TRBD1; CDR3aa: CASRTGTGTEKLFF; CDR3nt: TGTGCCAGTAGAACCGGGACAGGGACTGAAAAACTGTTTTTT
abundance: .; v_gene: TRBV10-1; j_gene: TRBJ1-1; d_gene: .; CDR3aa: CASSAQKQGWRTEAFF; CDR3nt: TGCGCCAGCAGTGCCCAGAAACAGGGATGGAGAACTGAAGCTTTCTTT
abundance: .; v_gene: TRBV5-6; j_gene: TRBJ2-5; d_gene: .; CDR3aa: CASTPQDKETQYF; CDR3nt: TGTGCCAGCACCCCACAGGATAAAGAGACCCAGTACTTC
abundance: few; v_gene: TRBV11-2; j_gene: TRBJ1-3; d_gene: .; CDR3aa: CASSLEPSGNTIYF; CDR3nt: TGTGCCAGCAGCTTGGAGCCCTCTGGAAACACCATATATTTT
abundance: few; v_gene: TRBV28; j_gene: TRBJ2-1; d_gene: .; CDR3aa: CASSAADLQSGEQFF; CDR3nt: TGTGCCAGCAGTGCCGCGGATCTACAATCGGGGGAGCAGTTCTTC
abundance: .; v_gene: TRBV7-2; j_gene: TRBJ1-2; d_gene: TRBD1; CDR3aa: CASSLVGGEGYTF; CDR3nt: TGTGCCAGCAGCTTAGTAGGGGGCGAGGGCTACACCTTC
abundance: .; v_gene: TRBV6-5; j_gene: TRBJ1-5; d_gene: .; CDR3aa: CASMGEAGEHF; CDR3nt: TGTGCCAGCATGGGAGAGGCGGGGGAGCATTTT
abundance: few; v_gene: TRBV2; j_gene: TRBJ1-3; d_gene: .; CDR3aa: CASTERRNPLTIYF; CDR3nt: TGTGCCAGCACAGAGCGCCGGAACCCCCTCACCATATATTTT
abundance: .; v_gene: TRBV15; j_gene: TRBJ1-5; d_gene: .; CDR3aa: CATSRDPGIGQPQHF; CDR3nt: TGTGCCACCAGCAGAGATCCAGGGATTGGTCAGCCCCAGCATTTT
abundance: .; v_gene: TRBV4-1; j_gene: TRBJ1-5; d_gene: .; CDR3aa: CASSQDEGGSSQPQHF; CDR3nt: TGCGCCAGCAGCCAAGATGAAGGAGGGTCAAGTCAGCCCCAGCATTTT
abundance: .; v_gene: TRBV18; j_gene: TRBJ1-2; d_gene: .; CDR3aa: CASSRGANQYGYTF; CDR3nt: TGTGCCAGCTCACGGGGGGCAAATCAGTATGGCTACACCTTC
abundance: .; v_gene: TRBV13; j_gene: TRBJ2-7; d_gene: .; CDR3aa: CASSFTRGRRSTYEQYF; CDR3nt: TGTGCCAGCAGCTTTACAAGGGGACGGAGGTCAACCTACGAGCAGTACTTC
abundance: .; v_gene: TRBV4-2; j_gene: TRBJ2-3; d_gene: .; CDR3aa: CASSQEPGSTDTQYF; CDR3nt: TGTGCCAGCAGCCAAGAACCGGGGAGCACAGATACGCAGTATTTT
abundance: .; v_gene: TRBV6-2/TRBV6-3; j_gene: TRBJ2-1; d_gene: .; CDR3aa: CASSYLWGSSYNEQFF; CDR3nt: TGTGCCAGCAGTTACTTATGGGGGAGCTCCTACAATGAGCAGTTCTTC
abundance: few; v_gene: TRBV30; j_gene: TRBJ1-6; d_gene: .; CDR3aa: CAWSVLRTDPGNSPLHF; CDR3nt: TGTGCCTGGAGTGTACTGCGGACAGACCCGGGGAATTCACCCCTCCACTTT
abundance: once; v_gene: TRBV5-5; j_gene: TRBJ2-7; d_gene: .; CDR3aa: CASSLRQVSYEQYF; CDR3nt: TGTGCCAGCAGCTTAAGACAGGTCTCCTACGAGCAGTACTTC
abundance: .; v_gene: TRBV6-2/TRBV6-3; j_gene: TRBJ2-7; d_gene: .; CDR3aa: CASSSRVNAIYEQYF; CDR3nt: TGTGCCAGCAGTTCCAGGGTGAACGCCATCTACGAGCAGTACTTC